This TCR beta chain was sequenced in a study of blood T cell repertoires in COVID-19. In the study overall: Italy, Spain and the United States were the sources of the convalescent and acute COVID-19 samples.

Germline loops: CDR1 MNHEY, CDR2 SVGAGI. V was cut by 6 bases and J by 2 bases, with 17 bases left in between. This CDR3 has 15 residues. In the source study's methods: How many nucleated cells were present was estimated from reference gene primer amplification. Some clones are missing from TCRdb's copy, which holds only in-frame ones; the method was immunoSEQ multiplex PCR. V, J and clone size are taken as reported in that table, and D and trimming were inferred from the DNA itself. This sample carries approximately 330,000 clones, over 80% of them seen once, and the ten largest clones take around 10%. Seattle's cohort entered during active infection and was followed longitudinally.

The sample consisted of peripheral blood. The receptor comes from a man aged 25-45 years with COVID-19, enrolled during active disease. The chain has TRBV6-5 and TRBJ2-7, with a weak D call TRBD1 (8 bases). The CDR3 nucleotides are TGTGCCAGCAGCCGGGGAGGGGGACAGGCCTACGAGCAGTACTTC. It encodes CASSRGGGQAYEQYF.